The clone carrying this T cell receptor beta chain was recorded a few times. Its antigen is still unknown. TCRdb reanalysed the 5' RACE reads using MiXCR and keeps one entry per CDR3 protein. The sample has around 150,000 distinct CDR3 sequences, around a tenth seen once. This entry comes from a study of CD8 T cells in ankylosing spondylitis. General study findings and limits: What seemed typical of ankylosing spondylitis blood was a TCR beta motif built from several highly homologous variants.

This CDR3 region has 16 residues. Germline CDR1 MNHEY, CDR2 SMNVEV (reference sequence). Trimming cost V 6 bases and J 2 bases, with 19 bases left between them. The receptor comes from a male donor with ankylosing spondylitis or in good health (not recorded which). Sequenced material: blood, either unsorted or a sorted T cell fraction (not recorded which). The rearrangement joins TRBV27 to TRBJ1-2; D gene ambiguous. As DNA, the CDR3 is TGTGCCAGCAGGCGGCATGGCCCGTTAGAAAACTATGGCTACACCTTC. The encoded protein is CASRRHGPLENYGYTF.